These T cell receptor beta chains were read from a single sample in a study of radiotherapy plus CTLA-4 blockade in lung cancer. Profiling relied on immunoSEQ multiplex PCR, and the TCRdb table lists in-frame clones only, not all of them. The sample consists of fewer than 90,000 clones, around 86% of them appearing once. The sample was peripheral blood, taken from a patient treated with radiotherapy plus ipilimumab. These receptors were obtained from a human donor with non-small cell lung cancer who had stable disease on radiotherapy plus ipilimumab. Both conserved end residues are part of each CDR3. The order of the fields is D gene, V gene, J gene, clone size, CDR3 DNA, CDR3 protein. The D gene is left open where the match is weak. Not all rows give a size; the values are once, few, many and, for expanded clones, a class.

.	TRBV7-9	TRBJ2-7	.	TGTGCCAGCAGCTTAGAGTTAGTAGAGCAGTACTTC	CASSLELVEQYF
.	TRBV6-5	TRBJ1-4	.	TGTGCCAGCAGCGGGACTGCAAATGAAAAACTGTTTTTT	CASSGTANEKLFF
TRBD2	TRBV7-3	TRBJ2-2	.	TGTGCCAGTCGGCTAGCGGGGGACTCGAACACCGGGGAGCTGTTTTTT	CASRLAGDSNTGELFF
.	TRBV10-1	TRBJ1-3	.	TGCGCCAGCAGTGAGTCGATAGGTCCGGGAAACACCATATATTTT	CASSESIGPGNTIYF
TRBD2	TRBV19	TRBJ2-7	.	TGTGCCAGTAGTGAGACTAGCGGGGGGCCCTACGAGCAGTACTTC	CASSETSGGPYEQYF
.	TRBV7-9	TRBJ2-3	once	TGTGCCAGCAGCTCGCTACAGGGAAAAAACACAGATACGCAGTATTTT	CASSSLQGKNTDTQYF
.	TRBV5-1	TRBJ1-6	.	TGCGCCAGCAGCTTTTGGACGGCCGACCCTTCACCCCTCCACTTT	CASSFWTADPSPLHF
.	TRBV10-3	TRBJ2-4	many	TGTGCCATCGGGCAAGGGGACCTAAACATTCAGTACTTC	CAIGQGDLNIQYF
.	TRBV5-1	TRBJ2-7	.	TGCGCCAGCAGCGCAGGGTCCTACGAGCAGTACTTC	CASSAGSYEQYF
.	TRBV28	TRBJ2-7	.	TGTGCCAGCAGTTTGGGGCCTTTAGAGCAGTACTTC	CASSLGPLEQYF
.	TRBV6-6	TRBJ1-1	.	TGTGCCAGCAGCCCAACGTACAGGGAGAACACTGAAGCTTTCTTT	CASSPTYRENTEAFF